Listed below are T cell receptor beta chains from one sample, sequenced in a study of a mutant IDH1 vaccine in newly diagnosed glioma. Their antigens remain unidentified. TCRdb's copy holds only in-frame clones and misses some; the assay was immunoSEQ multiplex PCR. The table lists some 80,000 clones, approximately 85% of them singletons. The sample here was PBMCs, taken from a glioma patient whose treatment included an IDH1 peptide vaccine. Every receptor here comes from a woman in her forties or fifties with glioma. CDR3s leave out the opening cysteine and the closing phenylalanine or tryptophan.

j_gene: TRBJ1-6; v_gene: TRBV30; CDR3aa: AWTIGQGNSPLH
j_gene: TRBJ2-1; v_gene: TRBV15; CDR3aa: ATSRDPGRGAYNEQF
j_gene: TRBJ1-1; v_gene: TRBV18; CDR3aa: ASSPPGARMNTEAF
j_gene: TRBJ1-6; v_gene: TRBV10-3; CDR3aa: AISESNDSPLH
j_gene: TRBJ1-2; v_gene: TRBV5-1; CDR3aa: ASSYGQGVNYGYT
j_gene: TRBJ1-1; v_gene: TRBV11-1; CDR3aa: ASRAEGGVMNTEAF
j_gene: TRBJ2-5; v_gene: TRBV2; CDR3aa: ASRADRVGETQY
j_gene: TRBJ1-1; v_gene: TRBV9; CDR3aa: ASSVADRAGGAF
j_gene: TRBJ2-1; v_gene: TRBV29-1; CDR3aa: SVDRGDSNEQF
j_gene: TRBJ1-6; v_gene: TRBV4-2; CDR3aa: ASSQGTENSPLH
j_gene: TRBJ2-4; v_gene: TRBV18; CDR3aa: ASAVNIQY
j_gene: TRBJ2-3; v_gene: TRBV5-4; CDR3aa: ASSSPKRTDTQY
j_gene: TRBJ2-7; v_gene: TRBV7-2; CDR3aa: ASSWEVGPYEQY
j_gene: TRBJ1-2; v_gene: TRBV9; CDR3aa: ASSLSDTLNYGYT
j_gene: TRBJ2-5; v_gene: TRBV28; CDR3aa: ASRSRDSQETQY
j_gene: TRBJ1-6; v_gene: TRBV2; CDR3aa: ASSETSGSLGNSPLH
j_gene: TRBJ2-2; v_gene: TRBV18; CDR3aa: ASSPLTSTGELF
j_gene: TRBJ1-5; v_gene: TRBV30; CDR3aa: AWSVGGIQNQPQH
j_gene: TRBJ2-2; v_gene: TRBV27; CDR3aa: ASSLGVTGELF
j_gene: TRBJ2-3; v_gene: TRBV6-4; CDR3aa: ASINDRVPRRLTDTQY
j_gene: TRBJ1-2; v_gene: TRBV4-1; CDR3aa: ASSPSGLYGYT
j_gene: TRBJ1-5; v_gene: TRBV5-1; CDR3aa: ASSLAKTGSWNQPQH